This is a list of T cell receptor beta chains from one sample in a study of STAT3 mutations in large granular lymphocyte leukemia. Data came from immunoSEQ multiplex PCR; TCRdb stores just in-frame clones and leaves some out. The table includes 37,000 or so clones, approximately 91% detected once. Sequenced input: PBMCs. These receptors were collected from a human donor with T large granular lymphocyte leukemia. Some clones in this sample may be carry-over from other donors' samples. CDR3s include the opening cysteine and the closing phenylalanine or tryptophan. Each record gives: V gene, D gene, J gene, clone size, CDR3 length, CDR3 protein, CDR3 DNA. A D gene is named only where the DNA matches it firmly. A row's size may be missing; if present it is once, few, many or a size class.

>TRBV30|TRBD1|TRBJ1-5|NA|14
CAWGRTGLNQPQHF
TGTGCCTGGGGCAGGACAGGGCTGAATCAGCCCCAGCATTTT
>TRBV10-3|TRBD1|TRBJ2-2|once|16
CAITTKDRTNTGELFF
TGTGCCATCACCACGAAGGACAGGACGAACACCGGGGAGCTGTTTTTT
>TRBV5-1|NA|TRBJ2-6|NA|12
CASSLGANVLTF
TGCGCCAGCAGTTTAGGGGCCAACGTCCTGACTTTC
>TRBV5-1|NA|TRBJ1-1|NA|15
CASSLGTGMNTEAFF
TGCGCCAGCAGCTTGGGTACAGGGATGAACACTGAAGCTTTCTTT
>TRBV18|TRBD1|TRBJ2-6|NA|17
CASSPWTGGPGANVLTF
TGTGCCAGCTCACCATGGACAGGGGGTCCTGGGGCCAACGTCCTGACTTTC
>TRBV10-3|NA|TRBJ1-1|NA|14
CAISVGQVNTEAFF
TGTGCCATCAGTGTTGGCCAGGTGAACACTGAAGCTTTCTTT
>TRBV5-4|TRBD1|TRBJ1-2|once|15
CASSIRDREVGGYTF
TGTGCCAGCAGCATACGGGACAGGGAGGTGGGAGGCTACACCTTC
>TRBV6-1|NA|TRBJ1-4|few|12
CASSLIGEKLFF
TGTGCCAGCAGCCTAATTGGGGAAAAACTGTTTTTT
>TRBV15|TRBD2|TRBJ2-5|NA|13
CATKGLPQETQYF
TGTGCCACCAAGGGACTACCACAAGAGACCCAGTACTTC
>TRBV11-2|NA|TRBJ2-5|NA|16
CASKLRRTQGEETQYF
TGTGCCAGCAAGCTTAGGAGGACACAGGGCGAAGAGACCCAGTACTTC
>TRBV27|TRBD2|TRBJ2-1|once|15
CASNIAGGSYNEQFF
TGTGCCAGCAACATTGCGGGGGGCTCCTACAATGAGCAGTTCTTC
>TRBV11-2|TRBD1|TRBJ1-5|NA|15
CASSRGQGASWAQHF
TGTGCCAGCAGCCGTGGACAGGGGGCGTCTTGGGCCCAGCATTTT
>TRBV11-2|NA|TRBJ1-2|NA|17
CASSLSHGISTLYGYTF
TGTGCCAGCAGCCTCTCTCACGGCATTTCGACCCTCTATGGCTACACCTTC
>TRBV5-1|NA|TRBJ2-3|NA|12
CASSQTQDTQYF
TGCGCCAGCAGCCAAACGCAGGATACGCAGTATTTT
>TRBV5-5|TRBD1|TRBJ2-5|NA|13
CASSWNRGETQYF
TGTGCCAGCAGCTGGAACAGGGGTGAGACCCAGTACTTC
>TRBV5-4|NA|TRBJ2-1|NA|15
CASSLAADSYNEQFF
TGTGCCAGCAGCTTGGCCGCGGACTCCTACAATGAGCAGTTCTTC
>TRBV4-2|TRBD2|TRBJ2-3|NA|16
CASSQAAGGGTDTQYF
TGTGCCAGCAGCCAAGCAGCGGGGGGAGGCACAGATACGCAGTATTTT
>TRBV11-3|NA|TRBJ2-3|NA|18
CASSPPRGRGISTDTQYF
TGTGCCAGCAGCCCGCCCCGCGGCCGGGGGATAAGCACAGATACGCAGTATTTT
>TRBV6-5|TRBD1|TRBJ1-2|NA|14
CASSYQGQGNGYTF
TGTGCCAGCAGTTACCAAGGACAGGGTAATGGCTACACCTTC
>TRBV28|NA|TRBJ2-7|NA|17
CASSLVLFTTGEYEQYF
TGTGCCAGCAGTTTGGTCCTCTTTACGACAGGAGAATACGAGCAGTACTTC
>TRBV6-1|TRBD2|TRBJ2-3|NA|17
CASSVPVAGAITDTQYF
TGTGCCAGCAGTGTCCCCGTAGCGGGGGCAATCACAGATACGCAGTATTTT
>TRBV19|NA|TRBJ1-4|once|14
CASSMGRANEKLFF
TGTGCCAGTAGTATGGGGAGGGCTAATGAAAAACTGTTTTTT
>TRBV11-3|NA|TRBJ1-1|NA|15
CASSSGIAGSPEAFF
TGTGCCAGCAGCTCCGGGATCGCAGGGTCCCCTGAAGCTTTCTTT
>TRBV29-1|TRBD1|TRBJ1-1|NA|12
CSVDRENTEAFF
TGCAGCGTGGACAGGGAGAACACTGAAGCTTTCTTT
>TRBV5-1|NA|TRBJ2-5|NA|14
CASSLSSTQETQYF
TGCGCCAGCAGCTTAAGTTCTACCCAAGAGACCCAGTACTTC
>TRBV7-9|TRBD2|TRBJ2-3|NA|16
CASSLKAGGRTDTQYF
TGTGCCAGCAGCTTAAAAGCGGGGGGGCGGACAGATACGCAGTATTTT
>TRBV29-1|NA|TRBJ2-3|NA|14
CSARLSLSTDTQYF
TGCAGTGCCCGACTTTCCCTTAGCACAGATACGCAGTATTTT
>TRBV29-1|NA|TRBJ1-2|few|14
CSVVRIGVNYGYTF
TGCAGCGTTGTACGGATAGGGGTGAACTATGGCTACACCTTC
>TRBV7-2|TRBD1|TRBJ2-3|NA|17
CASSKAPGQGILNTQYF
TGTGCCAGCAGCAAAGCCCCGGGACAGGGGATTCTTAATACGCAGTATTTT
>TRBV6-5|NA|TRBJ1-2|NA|14
CASSYLGLSYGYTF
TGTGCCAGCAGTTACTTGGGCCTATCATATGGCTACACCTTC
>TRBV30|TRBD1|TRBJ2-2|NA|15
CAWGRQGARTGELFF
TGTGCCTGGGGACGACAGGGGGCGCGGACCGGGGAGCTGTTTTTT
>TRBV6-5|TRBD2|TRBJ2-7|NA|14
CASSYRGTTYEQYF
TGTGCCAGCAGTTACCGGGGGACTACCTACGAGCAGTACTTC
>TRBV6-5|NA|TRBJ2-5|NA|14
CASSYSVGKETQYF
TGTGCCAGCAGTTATTCGGTGGGGAAAGAGACCCAGTACTTC
>TRBV29-1|TRBD1|TRBJ1-3|NA|15
CSARTGGSSGNTIYF
TGCAGCGCCAGGACAGGGGGAAGCTCTGGAAACACCATATATTTT
>TRBV18|NA|TRBJ2-7|NA|16
CASSPPVGGRPYEQYF
TGTGCCAGCTCACCACCGGTCGGAGGGCGCCCCTACGAGCAGTACTTC
>TRBV27|TRBD2|TRBJ2-1|once|15
CASSLGTSGAREQFF
TGTGCCAGCAGCCTCGGGACTAGCGGGGCCCGGGAGCAGTTCTTC
>TRBV18|NA|TRBJ2-2|NA|17
CASSPRLGRSGTGELFF
TGTGCCAGCTCACCACGTCTCGGCAGATCCGGCACCGGGGAGCTGTTTTTT
>TRBV19|TRBD2|TRBJ2-3|NA|16
CASSDRAGAFTDTQYF
TGTGCCAGTAGTGATCGAGCGGGGGCTTTCACGGATACGCAGTATTTT
>TRBV7-9|NA|TRBJ2-2|NA|16
CASSPPADMGAGELFF
TGTGCCAGCAGCCCCCCCGCTGACATGGGAGCCGGGGAGCTGTTTTTT
>TRBV10-3|NA|TRBJ2-3|NA|15
CAIRPGAYSTDTQYF
TGTGCCATCAGACCCGGGGCATATAGCACAGATACGCAGTATTTT
>TRBV28|TRBD1|TRBJ1-6|NA|17
CASSLLSWTGENSPLHF
TGTGCCAGCAGTTTACTTTCTTGGACAGGGGAAAATTCACCCCTCCACTTT
>TRBV5-4|NA|TRBJ2-2|NA|13
CASSPREWGELFF
TGTGCCAGCAGCCCCCGAGAGTGGGGGGAGCTGTTTTTT
>TRBV28|NA|TRBJ2-7|NA|12
CASSWGTYEQYF
TGTGCCAGCAGTTGGGGGACCTACGAGCAGTACTTC
>TRBV27|TRBD1|TRBJ2-6|NA|16
CASSLRRGPGANVLTF
TGTGCCAGCAGTTTAAGAAGGGGGCCAGGGGCCAACGTCCTGACTTTC
>TRBV6-1|NA|TRBJ1-2|NA|15
CASSRVAGESYGYTF
TGTGCCAGCAGCCGCGTCGCAGGGGAGAGCTATGGCTACACCTTC
>TRBV2|NA|TRBJ2-5|NA|13
CASARGPQETQYF
TGTGCCAGCGCGCGGGGACCCCAAGAGACCCAGTACTTC
>TRBV5-4|TRBD2|TRBJ2-1|NA|16
CASSLLAGGTYNEQFF
TGTGCCAGCAGCTTGCTAGCGGGGGGGACTTACAATGAGCAGTTCTTC
>TRBV25-1|NA|TRBJ1-6|NA|16
CASSFTRGRWGSPLHF
TGTGCAAGCAGTTTCACCCGGGGCAGGTGGGGTTCACCCCTCCACTTT
>TRBV4-2|NA|TRBJ1-1|NA|16
CASSQDETAANTEAFF
TGTGCCAGCAGCCAAGATGAGACAGCCGCGAACACTGAAGCTTTCTTT
>TRBV6-5|NA|TRBJ1-5|NA|14
CASSFSYSNQPQHF
TGTGCCAGCAGTTTTAGTTATAGCAATCAGCCCCAGCATTTT
>TRBV9|NA|TRBJ2-3|NA|19
CASSVGPGGGMLGTDTQYF
TGTGCCAGCAGCGTAGGACCAGGGGGAGGAATGCTTGGCACAGATACGCAGTATTTT
>TRBV4-1|NA|TRBJ1-1|few|15
CASSQWSQMNTEAFF
TGCGCCAGCAGCCAATGGAGCCAGATGAACACTGAAGCTTTCTTT
>TRBV29-1|NA|TRBJ1-2|NA|10
CSVFDGGITF
TGCAGCGTTTTTGACGGAGGTATCACCTTC
>TRBV10-3|TRBD1|TRBJ1-1|NA|14
CAIGDRGLNTEAFF
TGTGCCATTGGGGACAGGGGACTGAACACTGAAGCTTTCTTT
>TRBV7-8|TRBD1|TRBJ2-3|few|15
CASSLTPGQGDTQYF
TGTGCCAGCAGCTTAACTCCGGGACAGGGGGATACGCAGTATTTT